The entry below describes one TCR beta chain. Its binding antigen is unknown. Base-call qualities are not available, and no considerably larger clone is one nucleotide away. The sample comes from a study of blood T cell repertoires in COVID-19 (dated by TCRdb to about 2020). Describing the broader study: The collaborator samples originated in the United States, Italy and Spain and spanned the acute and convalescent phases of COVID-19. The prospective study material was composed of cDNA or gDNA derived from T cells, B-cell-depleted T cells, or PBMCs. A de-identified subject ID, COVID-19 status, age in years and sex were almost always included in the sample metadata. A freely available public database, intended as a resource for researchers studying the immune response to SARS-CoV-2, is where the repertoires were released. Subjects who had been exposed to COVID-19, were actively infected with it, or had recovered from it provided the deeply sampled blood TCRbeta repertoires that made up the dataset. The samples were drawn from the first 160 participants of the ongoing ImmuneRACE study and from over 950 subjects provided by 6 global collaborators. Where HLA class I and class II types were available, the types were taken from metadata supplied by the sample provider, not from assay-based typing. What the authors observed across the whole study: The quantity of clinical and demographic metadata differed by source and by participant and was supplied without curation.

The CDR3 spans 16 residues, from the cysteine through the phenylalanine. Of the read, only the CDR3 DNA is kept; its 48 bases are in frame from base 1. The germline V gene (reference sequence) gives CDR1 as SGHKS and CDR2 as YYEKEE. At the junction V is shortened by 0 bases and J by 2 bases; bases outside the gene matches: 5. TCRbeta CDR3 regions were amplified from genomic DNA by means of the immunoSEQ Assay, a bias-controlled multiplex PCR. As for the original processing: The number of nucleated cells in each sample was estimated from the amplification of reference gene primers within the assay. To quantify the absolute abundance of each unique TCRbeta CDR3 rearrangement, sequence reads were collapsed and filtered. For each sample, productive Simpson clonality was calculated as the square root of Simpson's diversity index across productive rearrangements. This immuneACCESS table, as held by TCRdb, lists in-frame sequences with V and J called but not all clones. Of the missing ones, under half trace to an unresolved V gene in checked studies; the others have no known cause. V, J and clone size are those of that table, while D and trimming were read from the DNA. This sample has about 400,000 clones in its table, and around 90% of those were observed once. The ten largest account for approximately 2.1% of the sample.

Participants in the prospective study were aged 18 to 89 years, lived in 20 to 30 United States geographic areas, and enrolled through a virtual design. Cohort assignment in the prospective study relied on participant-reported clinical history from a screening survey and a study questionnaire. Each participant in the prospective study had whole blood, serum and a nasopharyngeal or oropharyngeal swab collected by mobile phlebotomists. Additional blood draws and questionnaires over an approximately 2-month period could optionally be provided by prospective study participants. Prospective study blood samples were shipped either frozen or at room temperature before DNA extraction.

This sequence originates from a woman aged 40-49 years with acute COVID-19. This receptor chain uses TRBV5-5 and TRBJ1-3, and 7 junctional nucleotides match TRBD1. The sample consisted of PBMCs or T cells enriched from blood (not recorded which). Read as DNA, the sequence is TGTGCCAGCAGCTTGGCTGTGACAGGGACTGGAAACACCATATATTTT. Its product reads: CASSLAVTGTGNTIYF.